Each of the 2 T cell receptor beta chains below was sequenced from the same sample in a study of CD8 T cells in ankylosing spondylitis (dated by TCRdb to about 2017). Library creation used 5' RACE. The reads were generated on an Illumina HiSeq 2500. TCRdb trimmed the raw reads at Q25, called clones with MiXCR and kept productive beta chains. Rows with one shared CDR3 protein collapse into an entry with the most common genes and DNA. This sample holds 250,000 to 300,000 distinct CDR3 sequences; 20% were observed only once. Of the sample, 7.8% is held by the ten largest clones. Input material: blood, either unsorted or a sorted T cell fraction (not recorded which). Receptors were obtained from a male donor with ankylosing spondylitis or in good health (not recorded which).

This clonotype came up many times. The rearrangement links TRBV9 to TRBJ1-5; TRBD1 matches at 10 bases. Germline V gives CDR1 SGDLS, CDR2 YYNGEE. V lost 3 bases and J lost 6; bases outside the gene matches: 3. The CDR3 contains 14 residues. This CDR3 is CASSGQGAGQPQHF. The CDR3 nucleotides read TGTGCCAGCAGCGGACAGGGGGCGGGTCAGCCCCAGCATTTT.

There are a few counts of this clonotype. The chain's CDR3 is CAVKGGTTVYEQYV. CDR3 nucleotide sequence: TGTGCCGTCAAAGGGGGCACGACGGTCTACGAGCAGTACGTC. The chain uses TRBV9 and TRBJ2-7; 7 bases line up with TRBD1. The ends lost 10 bases at V and 3 bases at J; junction bases unmatched: 13. Germline V gene lookup returns CDR1 SGDLS and CDR2 YYNGEE. The CDR3 is made up of 14 amino acids.